A selection of T cell receptor beta chains follows, all from one sample in a study of control samples from healthy donors and cancer patients. TCRdb keeps only in-frame clones here, not all; method: immunoSEQ multiplex PCR. The repertoire holds about 26,000 clones, with approximately 85% as singletons. Sequences were obtained from PBMCs. All receptors come from a woman aged 60-70 years with head and neck cancer. Both conserved end residues are part of each CDR3. D genes are given only for firm matches. Size is omitted from some rows. Given values are once, few, many or a class for expanded clones.

j_gene	v_gene	abundance	d_gene	CDR3aa	CDR3nt
TRBJ2-2	TRBV4-2	-	-	CASSPWGNTGELFF	TGTGCCAGCAGCCCTTGGGGGAACACCGGGGAGCTGTTTTTT
TRBJ2-3	TRBV11-2	-	-	CASSLDPSQGDTQYF	TGTGCCAGCAGCTTAGATCCTAGCCAAGGAGATACGCAGTATTTT
TRBJ2-2	TRBV29-1	few	-	CSVQLAGNTGELFF	TGCAGCGTTCAATTGGCAGGGAACACCGGGGAGCTGTTTTTT
TRBJ2-5	TRBV4-1	-	-	CASSQAGTQADQETQYF	TGCGCCAGCAGCCAAGCCGGGACTCAAGCCGATCAAGAGACCCAGTACTTC
TRBJ1-2	TRBV5-8	-	-	CASSPFSNYGYTF	TGTGCCAGCAGCCCCTTTTCTAACTATGGCTACACCTTC
TRBJ2-3	TRBV4-1	-	-	CASSQEGLSTDTQYF	TGCGCCAGCAGCCAAGAAGGACTTAGCACAGATACGCAGTATTTT
TRBJ2-3	TRBV5-6	-	-	CASSLGTLNTDTQYF	TGTGCCAGCAGCCTCGGGACCCTGAACACAGATACGCAGTATTTT
TRBJ2-1	TRBV6-5	-	TRBD2	CASSYSAGVQVEQFF	TGTGCCAGCAGTTACTCGGCGGGAGTACAGGTTGAGCAGTTCTTC
TRBJ2-7	TRBV7-2	once	-	CASSFRTNSYEQYF	TGTGCCAGCAGCTTCAGGACTAACTCCTACGAGCAGTACTTC
TRBJ2-7	TRBV7-9	-	-	CASSSGWGYEQYF	TGTGCCAGCAGTTCAGGGTGGGGCTACGAGCAGTACTTC
TRBJ2-1	TRBV5-4	-	TRBD2	CASSLVLAGDNEQFF	TGTGCCAGCAGCTTGGTTCTAGCGGGAGACAATGAGCAGTTCTTC
TRBJ2-4	TRBV6-5	-	TRBD2	CASRPPGLDIQYF	TGTGCCAGCAGACCTCCGGGACTAGACATTCAGTACTTC
TRBJ1-2	TRBV6-4	-	-	CASSGGPTYGYTF	TGTGCCAGCAGTGGCGGTCCGACCTATGGCTACACCTTC
TRBJ1-1	TRBV6-4	-	-	CASSEIYGQNTEAFF	TGTGCCAGCAGTGAAATTTACGGTCAGAACACTGAAGCTTTCTTT
TRBJ1-2	TRBV2	-	-	CASTASQWGGYTF	TGTGCCAGCACGGCATCCCAATGGGGTGGCTACACCTTC
TRBJ1-2	TRBV20-1	-	-	CSAGTRGDTF	TGCAGTGCCGGGACCCGCGGAGACACCTTC
TRBJ1-2	TRBV5-4	medium-sized	TRBD1	CASSPDRAWGYTF	TGTGCCAGCAGCCCGGACAGGGCCTGGGGCTACACCTTC
TRBJ2-1	TRBV14	-	-	CASSQGTAYNEQFF	TGTGCCAGCAGCCAAGGGACTGCATACAATGAGCAGTTCTTC
TRBJ2-7	TRBV7-3	-	-	CASSSLESAVQYF	TGTGCCAGCAGTTCCCTCGAGTCGGCGGTGCAGTACTTC
TRBJ2-1	TRBV3-1/TRBV3-2	-	TRBD2	CASSLSGTSSYNEQFF	TGTGCCAGCAGCCTTAGCGGGACTAGCTCCTACAATGAGCAGTTCTTC